These 20 T cell receptor beta chains were sequenced from one sample in a study of regulatory T cells in long-lasting Graves disease. The time point here: newly diagnosed GD, antithyroid drugs for less than 3 months. From PBMCs, RNA was extracted and then used to make the TCR library. Sequencing libraries for TCR beta were prepared with iRepertoire HTBI primers and Arm-PCR of CDR3 regions. TCRdb re-called the multiplex PCR reads through MiXCR, storing one row per CDR3 protein. The repertoire consists of about 500,000 distinct CDR3 sequences, with around 15% occurring once and the leading ten covering about 12%. This sample was shared with a second study, whose subject was T cells in Graves' hyperthyroidism and ophthalmopathy.

Sequenced material: peripheral blood mononuclear cells (PBMCs), taken at new diagnosis, from a patient treated with antithyroid drugs. The receptors stem from a man between 40 and 49 years old with Graves disease.

Ten or more counts support this clonotype. The J gene is TRBJ2-1, the V gene TRBV28; 11 bases are shared with TRBD2. CDR1 MDHEN and CDR2 SYDVKM come from the germline V gene. Trimming removed 8 bases from V and 3 bases from J; junction bases left unmatched: 6. The CDR3 has 15 residues. CDR3 sequence reads: CASGLAGGNYNEQFF. CDR3 DNA sequence: TGTGCCAGCGGGCTAGCGGGAGGTAACTACAATGAGCAGTTCTTC.

As concerns this clonotype: A read error is possible here, since a much larger clone lies one base away. The chain carries TRBV28 and TRBJ2-1; TRBD2 matches 10 bases. The J call could be wrong; TRBJ2-5 is a better fit for the DNA end. CDR1 is MDHEN and CDR2 is SYDVKM in the germline V gene. The CDR3 extends over 15 amino acids. CDR3 amino acids: CVSKKTSGSQETQYF. The CDR3 region has the DNA TGTGTCAGCAAAAAGACTAGCGGGTCCCAAGAGACCCAGTACTTC.

There are many counts of this clonotype. This sequence joins TRBV24-1 and TRBJ1-2, with TRBD1 matching 9 bases. From germline, CDR1 is KGHDR and CDR2 SFDVKD. After removal of 4 bases from V and 2 bases from J, the junction contained 4 bases not matched to a gene. The CDR3 has 15 amino acids. The CDR3 sequence: CATSDPGQGNYGYTF. The DNA for the CDR3 is TGTGCCACCAGTGACCCAGGACAGGGGAACTATGGCTACACCTTC.

Many counts were recorded for this clonotype. The chain recombines TRBV28 with TRBJ2-7; D might be TRBD1 (5 bases). The CDR3 runs 15 residues. Germline V gives CDR1 MDHEN, CDR2 SYDVKM. V shed 7 bases and J shed 2 bases, with 18 bases lying between them. CDR3 DNA sequence: TGTGCCAGCATCAAAACAGGCAGGATTACCTACGAGCAGTACTTC. Amino acids: CASIKTGRITYEQYF.

The table lists this clonotype with many counts. The CDR3 DNA reads TGTGCCTGGAAACCGGGACCCCAAGAGACCCAGTACTTC. Its translation: CAWKPGPQETQYF. The chain employs TRBV30 and TRBJ2-5; TRBD1 or TRBD2 may be the D gene (5 bases each). This CDR3 has 13 residues. The V gene's germline CDR1 is GTSNPN and CDR2 SVGIG (reference sequence). Trimming stripped 4 bases from V and 1 base from J, with 10 bases between. The variable domain in full, with the rest retrieved from reference TRBV30 and TRBJ2-5, is SQTIHQWPATLVQPVGSPLSLECTVEGTSNPNLYWYRQAAGRGLQLLFYSVGIGQISSEVPQNLSASRPQDRQFILSSKKLLLSDSGFYLCAWKPGPQETQYFGPGTRLLVL.

This clonotype was counted ten times or more. This chain joins TRBV6-5 and TRBJ2-1; D call uncertain. Germline CDR1 is MNHEY and CDR2 is SVGAGI. This CDR3 comprises 13 residues. Trimming removed 3 bases from V and 6 bases from J, with 9 bases in between. CDR3 sequence reads: CASSYPPSNEQFF. Written as DNA, the CDR3 is TGTGCCAGCAGTTATCCCCCCTCCAATGAGCAGTTCTTC.

This clonotype was recorded at least ten times. The CDR3 sequence is CASSESGSLYEQYF. CDR3 in DNA: TGTGCCAGCAGCGAAAGCGGGAGTTTGTACGAGCAGTACTTC. This chain uses TRBV6-1 with TRBJ2-7; 8 bases align to TRBD2. This CDR3 spans 14 amino acids. Germline V gene lookup returns CDR1 MNHNS and CDR2 SASEGT. Trimming at V came to 6 bases and at J to 4 bases, leaving 8 bases not matched to a gene.

The J gene is TRBJ1-1, the V gene TRBV14, with D uncertain. From germline, CDR1 is SGHDN and CDR2 FVKESK. The CDR3 is 15 amino acids. V dropped 1 base and J dropped 1 base, with 10 bases sitting between them. CDR3: CASSQGIGWNTEAFF. The CDR3 DNA reads TGTGCCAGCAGCCAAGGAATAGGGTGGAACACTGAAGCTTTCTTT.

V gene TRBV30 combines with J gene TRBJ1-1, with 7 bases matching TRBD1. Trimming took 2 bases from V and 6 from J; bases not matched to a gene: 6. CDR1 and CDR2 (germline): GTSNPN, SVGIG (reference sequence). The CDR3 spans 13 residues. CDR3 region: CAWSFYRGSEAFF. For the CDR3, the DNA is TGTGCCTGGAGTTTCTACAGGGGCTCTGAAGCTTTCTTT.

CDR3 DNA sequence: TGTGCCAGCAGTTTATCAGAGAGGGGCAACAATGAGCAGTTCTTC. Protein sequence: CASSLSERGNNEQFF. V is TRBV27 and J is TRBJ2-1; D is tentatively TRBD1 or TRBD2 (5 bases each). The V end lost 0 bases, the J end lost 5 bases, and 11 bases lay between the germline ends. CDR3 length: 15 amino acids. CDR1 is MNHEY, CDR2 SMNVEV, per germline (reference sequence).

This clonotype was seen a handful of times. This chain joins TRBV19 and TRBJ1-1, with TRBD1 identical over 7 bases. The CDR3 covers 12 residues. The J segment lost 8 bases and the V segment lost 5 bases, leaving 5 bases of the junction unmatched. The V gene's germline CDR1 is LNHDA and CDR2 SQIVND (reference sequence). DNA for the CDR3: TGTGCCAGTAGTGTACTACAGGGGGAAGCTTTCTTT. As protein: CASSVLQGEAFF. Filled out from reference TRBV19 and TRBJ1-1, the complete variable domain reads DGGITQSPKYLFRKEGQNVTLSCEQNLNHDAMYWYRQDPGQGLRLIYYSQIVNDFQKGDIAEGYSVSREKKESFPLTVTSAQKNPTAFYLCASSVLQGEAFFGQGTRLTVV.

This clonotype was recorded at least ten times. This rearrangement joins TRBV18 to TRBJ1-1, with D hard to call. There are 12 residues in the CDR3. The germline V and J ends were trimmed by 6 bases and 6 bases, with 11 bases remaining between them. Germline-derived CDR1 and CDR2 are KGHSH and LQKENI. The CDR3 here is CASSLRVSEAFF. The CDR3 DNA reads as TGTGCCAGCTCGCTCCGGGTTTCTGAAGCTTTCTTT.

This clonotype was detected ten times or more. The V call is TRBV28, the J call TRBJ2-3; 7 bases are shared with TRBD1. CDR1 is MDHEN, CDR2 SYDVKM, per germline. There are 16 residues in the CDR3. V gave up 6 bases and J gave up 0 bases; unmatched junction bases: 9. The CDR3 is CASRSRKGASTDTQYF. CDR3 in DNA: TGTGCCAGCAGGAGTAGAAAGGGGGCGAGCACAGATACGCAGTATTTT.

There are many counts of this clonotype. The V and J genes are TRBV12-3 or TRBV12-4 and TRBJ2-1; TRBD2 agrees at 8 bases. The CDR3 has 15 amino acids. With 6 bases clipped from V and 0 bases from J, the junction kept 4 bases outside the gene matches. The CDR3 DNA is TGTGCCAGCAGCGGGACTAGTAACTCCTACAATGAGCAGTTCTTC. Its protein product is CASSGTSNSYNEQFF.

The table lists this clonotype with many counts. V is TRBV7-3 and J is TRBJ2-3, with D perhaps TRBD1 (6 bases). The germline gives CDR1 SGHTA, CDR2 FQGTGA. CDR3 length: 13 amino acids. With 5 bases removed from V and 6 bases from J, the gap between germline ends came to 12 bases. CDR3 bases: TGTGCCAGCAGCCCAGGGACACCCGATACGCAGTATTTT. This encodes CASSPGTPDTQYF.

This clonotype was counted ten times or more. The rearrangement joins TRBV20-1 to TRBJ1-4, with 9 bases identical to TRBD1. Germline-derived CDR1 and CDR2 are DFQATT and SNEGSKA (reference sequence). The CDR3 runs to 15 residues. V dropped 4 bases and J dropped 4; count of bases not matched to a gene: 7. CDR3 sequence (DNA): TGCAGTGCTATGGGGACAGGGCTAAGTAATGAAAAACTGTTTTTT. It yields the protein CSAMGTGLSNEKLFF.

The sample holds many counts of this clonotype. The chain's CDR3 is CATSDPAGGASTDTQYF. DNA for the CDR3: TGTGCCACCAGTGACCCTGCGGGGGGCGCCAGCACAGATACGCAGTATTTT. The chain has TRBV24-1 and TRBJ2-3, with 8 bases identical to TRBD2. From germline, CDR1 is KGHDR and CDR2 SFDVKD. The V and J ends lost 4 bases and 0 bases, in that order; junction bases with no gene match: 8. This CDR3 contains 17 residues.

In its sample, this clonotype was seen many times. The chain has TRBV6-5 and TRBJ2-1, with TRBD2 matching 11 bases. The trim removed 4 bases at V and 7 bases at J, leaving 18 bases unmatched. Germline-derived CDR1 and CDR2 are MNHEY and SVGAGI. CDR3 length equals 19 residues. The CDR3 nucleotides are TGTGCCAGCAGTTTCTCCTCGCCGGCGACTAGCGGGATAATTAATGAGCAGTTCTTC. This sequence encodes CASSFSSPATSGIINEQFF.

This clonotype was counted at least ten times. This chain connects TRBV28 to TRBJ2-7, with D possibly TRBD1 on 5 matching bases. CDR3 length: 12 amino acids. Germline assignment: CDR1 MDHEN and CDR2 SYDVKM. The germline V and J ends were trimmed by 5 bases and 3 bases, with 8 bases remaining between them. CDR3 in DNA: TGTGCCAGCAGTGTAGGGGACTACGAGCAGTACTTC. Protein sequence: CASSVGDYEQYF.

This clonotype was counted many times. One end of the junction does not line up with germline, which may come from a read error. This rearrangement joins TRBV2 to TRBJ2-1, with 8 bases identical to TRBD2. The CDR3 is 12 amino acids. Germline V CDR1 and CDR2: SNHLY, FYNNEI. Here the CDR3 DNA reads TGTGCCAGCAGTCAAGCGGGAGATGAGCAGTTCTTC. As protein: CASSQAGDEQFF.